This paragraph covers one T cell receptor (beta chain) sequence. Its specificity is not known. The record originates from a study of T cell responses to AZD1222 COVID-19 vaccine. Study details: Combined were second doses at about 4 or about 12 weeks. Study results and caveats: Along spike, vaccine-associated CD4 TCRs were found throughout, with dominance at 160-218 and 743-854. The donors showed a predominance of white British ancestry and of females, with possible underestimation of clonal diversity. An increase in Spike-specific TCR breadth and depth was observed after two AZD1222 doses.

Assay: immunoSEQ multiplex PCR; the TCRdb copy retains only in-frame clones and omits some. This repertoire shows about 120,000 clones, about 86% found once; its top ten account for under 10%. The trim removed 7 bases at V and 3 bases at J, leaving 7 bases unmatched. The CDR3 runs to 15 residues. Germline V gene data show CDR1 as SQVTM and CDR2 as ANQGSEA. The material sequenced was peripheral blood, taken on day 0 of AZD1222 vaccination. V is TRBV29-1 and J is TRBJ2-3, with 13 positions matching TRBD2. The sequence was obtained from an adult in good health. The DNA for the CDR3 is TGCAGCGGCACCTCGACTAGCGGGAGGACAGATACGCAGTATTTT. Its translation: CSGTSTSGRTDTQYF.